The present T cell receptor beta chain was sequenced within a study of OX40 agonist ivuxolimab in advanced cancers. General observations from the study: CD4+ T cells averaged fewer expanded clones than CD8+ T cells.

Exclusion applied to patients with autoimmune disease history or systemic immunosuppression. Regarding this clone: No antigen is known for it.

This CDR3 has 16 amino acids. V lost 2 bases to trimming and J lost 4 bases; unmatched junction nucleotides: 7. CDR1 is LNHDA and CDR2 is SQIVND in the germline V gene (reference sequence). Some clones are missing from TCRdb's copy, which holds only in-frame ones; the method was immunoSEQ multiplex PCR. The sample includes roughly 90,000 clones, roughly 88% of them seen just once. The clonotype originates from an adult with an advanced solid tumor such as melanoma, head and neck, liver or kidney cancer. The sample in question was CD4+ or CD8+ T cells sorted from blood, obtained in a trial of the OX40 agonist ivuxolimab. V and J are TRBV19 and TRBJ2-1, with 8 bases matching TRBD2. CDR3 in DNA: TGTGCCAGTAGTATATCTGGACTAGCTAAATACAATGAGCAGTTCTTC. Translation: CASSISGLAKYNEQFF.